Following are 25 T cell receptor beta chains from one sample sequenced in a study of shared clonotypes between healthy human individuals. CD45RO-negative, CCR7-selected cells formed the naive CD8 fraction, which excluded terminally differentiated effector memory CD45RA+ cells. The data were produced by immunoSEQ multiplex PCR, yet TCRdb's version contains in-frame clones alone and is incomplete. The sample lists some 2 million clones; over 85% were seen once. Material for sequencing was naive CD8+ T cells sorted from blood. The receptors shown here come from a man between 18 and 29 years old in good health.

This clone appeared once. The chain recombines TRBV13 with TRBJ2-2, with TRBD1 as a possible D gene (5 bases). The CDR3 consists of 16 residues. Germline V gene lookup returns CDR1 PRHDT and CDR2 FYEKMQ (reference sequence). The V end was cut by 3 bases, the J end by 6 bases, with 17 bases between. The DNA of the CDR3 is TGTGCCAGCAGCTTGTGGACACCAGGGTCCCCCGGGGAGCTGTTTTTT. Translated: CASSLWTPGSPGELFF.

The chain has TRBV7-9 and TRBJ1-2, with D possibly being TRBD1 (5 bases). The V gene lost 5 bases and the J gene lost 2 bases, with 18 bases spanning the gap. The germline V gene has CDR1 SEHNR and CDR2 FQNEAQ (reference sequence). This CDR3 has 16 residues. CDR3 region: CASSLDDSLANYGYTF. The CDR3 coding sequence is TGTGCCAGCAGCCTAGACGACAGCCTTGCGAACTATGGCTACACCTTC.

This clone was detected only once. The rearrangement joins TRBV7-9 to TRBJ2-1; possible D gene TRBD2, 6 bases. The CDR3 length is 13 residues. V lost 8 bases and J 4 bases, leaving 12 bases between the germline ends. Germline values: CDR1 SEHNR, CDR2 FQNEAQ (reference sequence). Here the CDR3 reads CASGPSAYNEQFF. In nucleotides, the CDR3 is TGTGCCAGCGGTCCTAGCGCATACAATGAGCAGTTCTTC.

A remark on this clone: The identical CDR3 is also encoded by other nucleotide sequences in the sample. The CDR3 region has the DNA TGTGCCAGCAGTTTCGGCCAGGGCTACGAGCAGTACTTC. This sequence encodes CASSFGQGYEQYF. The chain carries TRBV28 and TRBJ2-7; TRBD1 might be the D (5 bases). Germline-derived CDR1 and CDR2 are MDHEN and SYDVKM. The V gene lost 3 bases and the J gene lost 3 bases, with 9 bases spanning the gap. This CDR3 is built from 13 residues.

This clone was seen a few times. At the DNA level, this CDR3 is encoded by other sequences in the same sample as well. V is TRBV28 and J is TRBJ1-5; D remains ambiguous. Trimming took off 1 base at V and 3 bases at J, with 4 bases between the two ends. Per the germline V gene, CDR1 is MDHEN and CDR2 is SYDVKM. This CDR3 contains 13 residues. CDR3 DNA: TGTGCCAGCAGTTTATCCCCCAATCAGCCCCAGCATTTT. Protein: CASSLSPNQPQHF.

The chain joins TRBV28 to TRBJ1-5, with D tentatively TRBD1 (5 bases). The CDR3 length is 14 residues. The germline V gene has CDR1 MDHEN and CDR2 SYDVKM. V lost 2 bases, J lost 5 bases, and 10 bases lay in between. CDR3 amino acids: CASSLPGTHQPQHF. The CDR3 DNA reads TGTGCCAGCAGTTTACCGGGGACCCATCAGCCCCAGCATTTT.

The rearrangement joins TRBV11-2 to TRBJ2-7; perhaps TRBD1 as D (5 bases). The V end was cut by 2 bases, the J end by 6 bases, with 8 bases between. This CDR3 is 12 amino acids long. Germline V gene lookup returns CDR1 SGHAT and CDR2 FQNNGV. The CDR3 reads CASSLITGEQYF. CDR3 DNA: TGTGCCAGCAGCTTAATTACAGGCGAGCAGTACTTC.

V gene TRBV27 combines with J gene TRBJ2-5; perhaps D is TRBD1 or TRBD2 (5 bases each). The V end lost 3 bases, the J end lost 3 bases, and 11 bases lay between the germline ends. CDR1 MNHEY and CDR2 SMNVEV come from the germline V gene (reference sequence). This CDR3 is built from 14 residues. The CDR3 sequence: CASSFAGAEETQYF. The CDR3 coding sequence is TGTGCCAGCAGTTTTGCCGGGGCCGAAGAGACCCAGTACTTC.

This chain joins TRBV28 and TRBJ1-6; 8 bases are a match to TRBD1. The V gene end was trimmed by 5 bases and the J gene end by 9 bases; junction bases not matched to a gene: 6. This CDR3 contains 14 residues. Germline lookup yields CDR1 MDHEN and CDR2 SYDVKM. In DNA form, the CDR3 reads TGTGCCAGCAGTCCCCGGACAGGGTTTTCACCCCTCCACTTT. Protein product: CASSPRTGFSPLHF.

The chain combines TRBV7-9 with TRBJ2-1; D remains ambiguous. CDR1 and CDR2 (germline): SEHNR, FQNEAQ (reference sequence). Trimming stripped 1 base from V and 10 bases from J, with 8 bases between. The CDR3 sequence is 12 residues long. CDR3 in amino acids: CASSLEFGEQFF. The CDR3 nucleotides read TGTGCCAGCAGCTTAGAGTTCGGCGAGCAGTTCTTC.

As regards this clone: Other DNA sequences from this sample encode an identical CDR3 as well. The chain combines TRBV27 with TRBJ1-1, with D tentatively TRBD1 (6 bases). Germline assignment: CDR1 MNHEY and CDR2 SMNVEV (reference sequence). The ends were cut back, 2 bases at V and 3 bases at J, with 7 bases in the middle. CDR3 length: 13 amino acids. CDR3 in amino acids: CASSLAGDTEAFF. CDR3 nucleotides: TGTGCCAGCAGTTTAGCAGGGGACACTGAAGCTTTCTTT.

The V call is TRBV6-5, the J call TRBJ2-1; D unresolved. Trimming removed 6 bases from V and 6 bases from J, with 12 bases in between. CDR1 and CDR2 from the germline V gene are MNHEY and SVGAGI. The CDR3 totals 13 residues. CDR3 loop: CASSLLPPNEQFF. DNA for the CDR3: TGTGCCAGCAGCTTGCTTCCCCCCAATGAGCAGTTCTTC.

CDR3 DNA: TGTGCCTTATCTACTCTAGCGGGGGAAGAGACCCAGTACTTC. Translated, it gives CALSTLAGEETQYF. This chain uses TRBV30 with TRBJ2-5, with 10 bases lining up with TRBD2. Germline V gene lookup returns CDR1 GTSNPN and CDR2 SVGIG (reference sequence). V gave up 7 bases and J gave up 3 bases; unmatched junction bases: 8. CDR3 length: 14 residues.

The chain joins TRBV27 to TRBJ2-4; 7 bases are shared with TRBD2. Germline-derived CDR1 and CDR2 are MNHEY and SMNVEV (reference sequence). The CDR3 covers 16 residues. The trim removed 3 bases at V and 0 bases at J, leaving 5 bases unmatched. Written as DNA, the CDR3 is TGTGCCAGCAGTTTTGGGGCGGGGGTAGCCAAAAACATTCAGTACTTC. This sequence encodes CASSFGAGVAKNIQYF.

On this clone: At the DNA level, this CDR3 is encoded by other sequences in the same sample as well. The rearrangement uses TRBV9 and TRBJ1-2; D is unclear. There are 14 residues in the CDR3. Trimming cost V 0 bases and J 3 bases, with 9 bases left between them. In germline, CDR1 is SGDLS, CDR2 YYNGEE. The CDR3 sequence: CASSVGGGHYGYTF. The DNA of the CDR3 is TGTGCCAGCAGCGTAGGAGGCGGCCACTATGGCTACACCTTC.

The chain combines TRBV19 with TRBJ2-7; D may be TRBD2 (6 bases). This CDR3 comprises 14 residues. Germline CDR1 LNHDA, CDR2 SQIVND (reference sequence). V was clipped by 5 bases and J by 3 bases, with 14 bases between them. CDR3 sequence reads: CASSWSWGVYEQYF. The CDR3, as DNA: TGTGCCAGTAGTTGGTCCTGGGGGGTCTACGAGCAGTACTTC.

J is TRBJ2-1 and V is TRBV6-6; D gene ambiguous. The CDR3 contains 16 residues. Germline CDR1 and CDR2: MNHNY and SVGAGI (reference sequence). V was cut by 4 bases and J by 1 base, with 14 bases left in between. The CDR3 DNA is TGTGCCAGCAGTTTCGTTCATGGGGAATCCTACAATGAGCAGTTCTTC. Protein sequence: CASSFVHGESYNEQFF.

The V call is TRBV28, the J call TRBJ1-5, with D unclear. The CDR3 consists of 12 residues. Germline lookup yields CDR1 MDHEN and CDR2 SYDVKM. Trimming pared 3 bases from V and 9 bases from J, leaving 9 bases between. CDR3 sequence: CASSLELGPQHF. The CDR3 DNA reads TGTGCCAGCAGTTTGGAGTTGGGGCCCCAGCATTTT.

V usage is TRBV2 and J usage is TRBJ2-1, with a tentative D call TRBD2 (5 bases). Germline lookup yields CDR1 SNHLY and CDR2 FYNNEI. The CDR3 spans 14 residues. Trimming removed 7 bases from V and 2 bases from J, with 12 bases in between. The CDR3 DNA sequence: TGTGCCAGCATGGGGAGAGAAACCTACAATGAGCAGTTCTTC. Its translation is CASMGRETYNEQFF.

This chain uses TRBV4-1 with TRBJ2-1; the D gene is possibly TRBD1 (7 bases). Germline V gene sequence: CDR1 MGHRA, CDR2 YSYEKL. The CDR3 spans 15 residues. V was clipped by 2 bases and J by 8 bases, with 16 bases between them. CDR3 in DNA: TGCGCCAGCAGCCAAATCTTCCAGGGGGGCGATGAGCAGTTCTTC. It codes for CASSQIFQGGDEQFF.

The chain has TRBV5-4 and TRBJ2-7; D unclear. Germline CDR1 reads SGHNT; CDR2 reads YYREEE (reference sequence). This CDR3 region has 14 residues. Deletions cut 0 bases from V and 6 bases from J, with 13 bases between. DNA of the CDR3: TGTGCCAGCAGCTTGGGGAGCCGTTCGCCCGAGCAGTACTTC. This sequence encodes CASSLGSRSPEQYF.

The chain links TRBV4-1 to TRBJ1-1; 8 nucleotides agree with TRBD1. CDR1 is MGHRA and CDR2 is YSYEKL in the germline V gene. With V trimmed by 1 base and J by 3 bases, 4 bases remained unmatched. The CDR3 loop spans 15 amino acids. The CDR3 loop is CASSQGTGQDTEAFF. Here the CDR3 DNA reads TGCGCCAGCAGCCAAGGGACAGGGCAGGACACTGAAGCTTTCTTT.

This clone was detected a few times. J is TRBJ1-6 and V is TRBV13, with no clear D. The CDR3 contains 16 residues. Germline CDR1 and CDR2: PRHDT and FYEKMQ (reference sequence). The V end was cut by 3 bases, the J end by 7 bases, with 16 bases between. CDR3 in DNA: TGTGCCAGCAGCTTTAGCGGTGGCCTAGGAAATTCACCCCTCCACTTT. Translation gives CASSFSGGLGNSPLHF.

The CDR3 spells CSVEGTSGRAGDYEQYF. In DNA, the CDR3 is TGCAGCGTTGAAGGGACTAGCGGGAGGGCCGGGGACTACGAGCAGTACTTC. The chain joins TRBV29-1 to TRBJ2-7; 15 nucleotides line up with TRBD2. With V trimmed by 1 base and J by 3 bases, 7 bases remained unmatched. In germline, CDR1 is SQVTM, CDR2 ANQGSEA. This CDR3 region has 17 residues.

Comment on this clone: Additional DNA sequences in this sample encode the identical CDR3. This CDR3 is CASSLLGGNYEQYF. CDR3 DNA sequence: TGTGCCAGCAGCCTTCTCGGGGGGAACTACGAGCAGTACTTC. The chain recombines TRBV28 with TRBJ2-7; 7 bases are shared with TRBD2. Losses at the gene ends were 6 bases for V and 3 bases for J; bases not matched to a gene: 8. This CDR3 has 14 residues. CDR1 and CDR2 (germline): MDHEN, SYDVKM.